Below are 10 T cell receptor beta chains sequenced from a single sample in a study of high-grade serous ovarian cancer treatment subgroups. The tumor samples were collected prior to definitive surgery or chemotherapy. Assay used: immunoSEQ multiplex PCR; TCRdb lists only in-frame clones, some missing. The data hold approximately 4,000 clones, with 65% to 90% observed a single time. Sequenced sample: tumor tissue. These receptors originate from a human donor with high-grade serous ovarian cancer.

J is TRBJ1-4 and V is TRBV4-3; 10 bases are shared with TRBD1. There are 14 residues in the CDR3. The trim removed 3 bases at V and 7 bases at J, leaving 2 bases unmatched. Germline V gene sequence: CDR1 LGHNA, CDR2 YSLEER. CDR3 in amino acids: CASSQGQGIEKLFF. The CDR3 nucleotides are TGCGCCAGCAGCCAGGGACAGGGGATTGAAAAACTGTTTTTT.

The CDR3 sequence is CASSPLTGMNTEAFF. As DNA, the CDR3 is TGCGCCAGCAGCCCCCTGACAGGGATGAACACTGAAGCTTTCTTT. V usage is TRBV5-1 and J usage is TRBJ1-1, with 7 positions matching TRBD1. The V and J ends lost 4 bases and 0 bases, in that order; junction bases with no gene match: 6. The CDR3 is 15 amino acids. CDR1 and CDR2 from the germline V gene are SGHRS and YFSETQ. Looking up the rest from reference TRBV5-1 and TRBJ1-1 gives the full variable domain: KAGVTQTPRYLIKTRGQQVTLSCSPISGHRSVSWYQQTPGQGLQFLFEYFSETQRNKGNFPGRFSGRQFSNSRSEMNVSTLELGDSALYLCASSPLTGMNTEAFFGQGTRLTVV.

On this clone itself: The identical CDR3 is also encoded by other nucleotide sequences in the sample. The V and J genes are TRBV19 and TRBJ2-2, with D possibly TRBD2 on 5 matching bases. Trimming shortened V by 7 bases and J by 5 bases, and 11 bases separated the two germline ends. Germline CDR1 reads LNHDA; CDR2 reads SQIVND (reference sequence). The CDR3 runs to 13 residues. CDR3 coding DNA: TGTGCCAGTAAACGGGGTTGGACCGGGGAGCTGTTTTTT. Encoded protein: CASKRGWTGELFF.

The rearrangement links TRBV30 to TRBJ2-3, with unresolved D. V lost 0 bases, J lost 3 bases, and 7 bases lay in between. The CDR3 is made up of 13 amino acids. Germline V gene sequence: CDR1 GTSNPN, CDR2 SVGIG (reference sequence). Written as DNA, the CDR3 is TGTGCCTGGAGTGTAAAGGGTACAGATACGCAGTATTTT. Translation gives CAWSVKGTDTQYF.

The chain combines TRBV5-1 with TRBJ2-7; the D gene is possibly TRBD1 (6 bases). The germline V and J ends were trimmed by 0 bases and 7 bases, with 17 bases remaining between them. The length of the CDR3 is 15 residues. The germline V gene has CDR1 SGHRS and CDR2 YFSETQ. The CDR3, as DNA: TGCGCCAGCAGCTTGGGACAGGACGCACCGGGGGAGCAGTACTTC. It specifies CASSLGQDAPGEQYF.

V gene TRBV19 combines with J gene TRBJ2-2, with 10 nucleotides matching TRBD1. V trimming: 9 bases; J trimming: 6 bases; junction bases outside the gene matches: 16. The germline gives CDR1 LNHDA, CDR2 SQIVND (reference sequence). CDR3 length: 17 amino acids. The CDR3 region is CASTSPGQGLVSGELFF. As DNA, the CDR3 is TGTGCCAGCACTTCCCCGGGACAGGGGTTGGTTTCCGGGGAGCTGTTTTTT.

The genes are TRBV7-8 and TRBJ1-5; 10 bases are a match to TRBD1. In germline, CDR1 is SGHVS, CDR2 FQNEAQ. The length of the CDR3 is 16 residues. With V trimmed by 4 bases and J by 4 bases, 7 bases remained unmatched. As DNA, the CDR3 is TGTGCCAGCAGCTCCCACCTGGGACAGGGGAATCAGCCCCAGCATTTT. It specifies CASSSHLGQGNQPQHF. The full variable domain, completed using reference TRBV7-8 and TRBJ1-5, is GAGVSQSPRYKVAKRGQDVALRCDPISGHVSLFWYQQALGQGPEFLTYFQNEAQLDKSGLPSDRFFAERPEGSVSTLKIQRTQQEDSAVYLCASSSHLGQGNQPQHFGDGTRLSIL.

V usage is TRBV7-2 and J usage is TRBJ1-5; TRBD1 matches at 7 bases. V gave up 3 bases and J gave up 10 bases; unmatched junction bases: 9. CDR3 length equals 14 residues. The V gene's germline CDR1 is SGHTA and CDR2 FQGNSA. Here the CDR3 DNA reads TGTGCCAGCAGCTTCGGACAGGCCTTATCCCCCCAGCATTTT. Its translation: CASSFGQALSPQHF.

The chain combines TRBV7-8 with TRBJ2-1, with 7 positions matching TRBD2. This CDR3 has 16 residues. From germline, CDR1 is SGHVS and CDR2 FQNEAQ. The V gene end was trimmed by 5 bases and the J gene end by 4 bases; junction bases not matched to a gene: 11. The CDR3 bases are TGTGCCAGCAGCCCAACGGGGGGATCGTCTTACAATGAGCAGTTCTTC. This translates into CASSPTGGSSYNEQFF. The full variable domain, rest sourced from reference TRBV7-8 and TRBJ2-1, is GAGVSQSPRYKVAKRGQDVALRCDPISGHVSLFWYQQALGQGPEFLTYFQNEAQLDKSGLPSDRFFAERPEGSVSTLKIQRTQQEDSAVYLCASSPTGGSSYNEQFFGPGTRLTVL.

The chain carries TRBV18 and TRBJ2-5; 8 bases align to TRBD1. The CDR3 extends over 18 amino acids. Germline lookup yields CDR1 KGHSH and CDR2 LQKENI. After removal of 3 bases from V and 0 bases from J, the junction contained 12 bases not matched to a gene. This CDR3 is CASSPQGGDRTYQETQYF. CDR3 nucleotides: TGTGCCAGCTCACCGCAAGGAGGGGACAGGACGTACCAAGAGACCCAGTACTTC.